The source of this TCR beta chain is a study of blood T cell repertoires in COVID-19. Method: immunoSEQ multiplex PCR; TCRdb's copy keeps in-frame clones and lacks some. The table lists around 200,000 clones, roughly 75% of them singletons. Germline trimming cut 3 bases from V and 3 bases from J; bases unmatched to any gene: 4. The germline V gene has CDR1 SGHNT and CDR2 YYREEE (reference sequence). This CDR3 region has 14 residues. This clone was found a few times. The TCR comes from a woman aged 70-85 years with acute or convalescent COVID-19. What was sequenced was peripheral blood. The chain carries TRBV5-4 and TRBJ1-1, with TRBD1 matching 8 bases. CDR3 DNA sequence: TGTGCCAGCAGCTCGGCGACAGGGGACACTGAAGCTTTCTTT. It translates to CASSSATGDTEAFF.